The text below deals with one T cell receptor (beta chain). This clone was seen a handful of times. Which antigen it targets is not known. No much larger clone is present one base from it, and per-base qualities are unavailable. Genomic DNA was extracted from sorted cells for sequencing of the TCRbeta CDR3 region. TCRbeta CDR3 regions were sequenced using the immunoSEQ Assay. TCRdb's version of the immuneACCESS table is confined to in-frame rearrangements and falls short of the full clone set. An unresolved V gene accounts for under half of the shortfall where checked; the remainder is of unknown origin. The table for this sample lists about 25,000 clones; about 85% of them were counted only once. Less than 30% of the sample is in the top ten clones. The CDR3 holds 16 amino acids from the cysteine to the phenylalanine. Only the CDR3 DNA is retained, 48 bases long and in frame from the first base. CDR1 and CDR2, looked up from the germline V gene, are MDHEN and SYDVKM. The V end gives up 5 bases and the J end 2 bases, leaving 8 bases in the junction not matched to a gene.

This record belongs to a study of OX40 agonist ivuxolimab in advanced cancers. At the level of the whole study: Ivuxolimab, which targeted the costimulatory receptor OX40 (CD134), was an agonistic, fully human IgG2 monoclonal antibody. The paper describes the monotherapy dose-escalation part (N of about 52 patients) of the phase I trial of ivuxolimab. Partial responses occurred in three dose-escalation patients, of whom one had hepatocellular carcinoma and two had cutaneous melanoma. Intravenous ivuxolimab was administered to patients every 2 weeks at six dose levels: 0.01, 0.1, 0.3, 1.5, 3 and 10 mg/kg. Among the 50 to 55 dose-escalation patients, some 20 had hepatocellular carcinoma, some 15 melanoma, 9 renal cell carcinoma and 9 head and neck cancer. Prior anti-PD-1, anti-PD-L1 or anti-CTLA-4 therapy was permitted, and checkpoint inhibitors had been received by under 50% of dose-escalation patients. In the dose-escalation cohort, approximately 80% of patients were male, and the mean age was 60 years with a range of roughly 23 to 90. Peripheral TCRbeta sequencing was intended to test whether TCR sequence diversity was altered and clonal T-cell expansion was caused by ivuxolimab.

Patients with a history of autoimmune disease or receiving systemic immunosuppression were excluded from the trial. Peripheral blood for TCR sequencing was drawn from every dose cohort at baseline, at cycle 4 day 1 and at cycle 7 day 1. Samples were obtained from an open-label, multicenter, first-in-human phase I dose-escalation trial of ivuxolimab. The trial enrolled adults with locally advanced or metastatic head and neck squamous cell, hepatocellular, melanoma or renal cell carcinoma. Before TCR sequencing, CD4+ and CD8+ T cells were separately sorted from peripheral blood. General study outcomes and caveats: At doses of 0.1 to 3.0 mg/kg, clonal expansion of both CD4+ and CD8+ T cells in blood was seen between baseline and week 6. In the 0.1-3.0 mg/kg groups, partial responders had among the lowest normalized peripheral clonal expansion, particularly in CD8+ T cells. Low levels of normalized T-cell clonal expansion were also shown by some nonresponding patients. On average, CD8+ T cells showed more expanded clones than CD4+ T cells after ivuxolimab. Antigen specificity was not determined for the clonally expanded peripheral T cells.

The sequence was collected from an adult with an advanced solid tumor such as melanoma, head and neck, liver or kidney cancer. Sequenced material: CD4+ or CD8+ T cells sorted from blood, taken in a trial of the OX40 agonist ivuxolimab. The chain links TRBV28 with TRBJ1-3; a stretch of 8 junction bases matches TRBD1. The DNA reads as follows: TGTGCCAGCAGTCCCACTCCAGGGGGCCCTGGAAACACCATATATTTT. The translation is CASSPTPGGPGNTIYF.